This T cell receptor (beta chain) was observed in a study of T cells in Graves' hyperthyroidism and ophthalmopathy (dated by TCRdb to the late 2010s). Describing the broader study: Peripheral blood samples were taken at initial diagnosis, before any treatment was given. To identify TCR V-J signatures that set the groups apart, the researchers used a discovery cohort of 100 patients, made up of around 42 with Graves' ophthalmopathy and 57 with stable Graves' hyperthyroidism. An independent validation cohort of 18 to 20 hyperthyroidism patients and approximately 17 patients who later progressed to ophthalmopathy tested prospective prediction of ophthalmopathy. For training and testing, the 100 or so patients in the discovery cohort were randomly divided in a 7:3 ratio. In about 6 Graves' hyperthyroidism patients, the study also compared T-cell repertoires from thyroid tissue with T-cell repertoires from blood. After sampling, hyperthyroidism patients received methimazole starting at 30 mg daily, and ophthalmopathy patients received high-dose intravenous methylprednisolone. TCR Vbeta CDR3 sequencing of 120 to 150 peripheral blood samples (fewer than 45 ophthalmopathy, about 75 hyperthyroidism and roughly 17 progressor patients) is reported in the paper. Summary of the overall study and its limitations: In validation, the model predicted progression to ophthalmopathy a median of about 5.9 months before onset, with roughly 70% sensitivity and about 72% specificity. Most expanded thyroid clonotypes (frequency above 0.001) were also found in blood, which suggests that blood repertoires may mirror thyroid immune responses. No statistical method was used to set the sample size in advance, and investigators knew the group allocation. In cross-validation, a model built on a 13 V-J signature told ophthalmopathy apart from stable hyperthyroidism with over 85% sensitivity and about 81% specificity, and in testing the same model reached 80%/75%.

Details on this clonotype: The antigen this receptor binds is unknown. Its ends do not fully match the called genes, so a read error is possible.

In the ophthalmopathy patients, disease was moderately to severely active, with a Clinical Activity Score of 3 or more, a NOSPECS grade of 4 or more, and a duration of less than 3 months. The study excluded patients with uncontrolled infections, other autoimmune diseases, pregnancy or lactation. Diagnoses relied on clinical symptoms, serum thyroxine and TRAb, thyroid ultrasound and orbital computed tomography. PBMCs were separated from 10 ml of fresh peripheral blood using Ficoll-Paque density gradient centrifugation. Total RNA was extracted using Trizol reagent, and RNA quality was assessed on an Agilent 2100 Bioanalyzer. CDR1 LNHNV and CDR2 YYDKDF were looked up in the germline V gene (reference sequence). Spanning cysteine to phenylalanine, the CDR3 consists of 15 amino acids. Only CDR3 DNA remains: 45 bases, in frame from the first base. The TCR beta CDR3 regions were amplified from the RNA transcripts. A first-round RT-PCR of the TCR CDR3 used the HTBI primer set with the Qiagen OneStep RT-PCR kit. A second multiplex PCR round built the libraries, followed by size selection and purification. The libraries were sequenced on an Illumina HiSeq2000 using paired-end 100 bp reads. Under the source paper's analysis protocol: SOAPnuke was used to process the raw data, with reads discarded if the reads contained adapters or uncalled bases, had a mean Phred below 15, or lacked an exact constant-primer or identifier match. COPE v1.2.5 was used to merge high-quality paired reads, and clonotypes were defined as unique nucleotide sequences. MiTCR v1.1 was used to align clonotypes to the IMGT TRBV, TRBD and TRBJ reference segments. Analysis was restricted to V-J combinations with a frequency above 0.0001, which covered over 98% of repertoires. The TCS score was defined as the ratio of F50 (clonal expansion) to E x V (chaos), calculated using BLOSUM62-based TCRdist between CDR3 peptides within each V-J. Welch's t-statistics and random forest reduced some 510 V-J features to under 15, which were used in a naive Bayes classifier (R e1071). The raw public reads went through TCRdb reprocessing: fastp at Q25, MiXCR clone calling, in-frame beta chains kept. Entries that share a CDR3 protein sequence are merged under the most common genes and DNA. The V and J calls shown here were made by TCRdb, not taken from the authors' results. The sample records about 640,000 distinct CDR3 sequences, roughly 20% of which are singletons. The ten largest clones capture over 30% of the sample.

The sequence is built from TRBV15 and TRBJ2-4; TRBD1 is perhaps the D gene, given 5 matching bases. The sequenced sample was blood. The TCR was taken from a young man with Graves' ophthalmopathy. The sequenced DNA: TGTGCCACCAGCAGAGCAGAAGGGGCCAAAGACATTCAGTACTTC. Translation gives CATSRAEGAKDIQYF. The CDR3 plus the reference TRBV15 and TRBJ2-4 genes for the other parts give the full variable domain: DAMVIQNPRYQVTQFGKPVTLSCSQTLNHNVMYWYQQKSSQAPKLLFHYYDKDFNNEADTPDNFQSRRPNTSFCFLDIRSPGLGDTAMYLCATSRAEGAKDIQYFGAGTRLSVL.